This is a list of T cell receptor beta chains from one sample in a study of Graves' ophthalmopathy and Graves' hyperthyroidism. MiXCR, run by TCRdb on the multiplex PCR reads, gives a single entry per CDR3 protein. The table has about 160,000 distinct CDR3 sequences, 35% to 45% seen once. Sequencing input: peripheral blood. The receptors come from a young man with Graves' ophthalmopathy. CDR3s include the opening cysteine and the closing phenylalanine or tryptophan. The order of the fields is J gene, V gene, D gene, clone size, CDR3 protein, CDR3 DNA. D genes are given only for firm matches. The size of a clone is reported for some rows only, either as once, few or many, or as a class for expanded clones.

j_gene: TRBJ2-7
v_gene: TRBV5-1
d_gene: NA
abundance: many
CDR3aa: CASSLTRSSYEQYF
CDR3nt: TGCGCCAGCAGCTTAACAAGGTCTTCCTACGAGCAGTACTTC

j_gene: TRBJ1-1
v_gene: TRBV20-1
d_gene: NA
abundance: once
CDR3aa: CSANRAGTEAFF
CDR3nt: TGCAGTGCTAACAGGGCGGGGACTGAAGCTTTCTTT

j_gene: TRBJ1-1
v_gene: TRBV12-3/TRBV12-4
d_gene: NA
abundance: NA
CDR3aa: CASQARWDTEAFF
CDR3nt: TGTGCCAGCCAGGCAAGATGGGACACTGAAGCTTTCTTT

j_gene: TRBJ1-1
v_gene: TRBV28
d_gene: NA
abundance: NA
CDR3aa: CASGRAPLSAEAFF
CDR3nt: TGTGCCAGCGGTCGAGCTCCCCTGAGCGCTGAAGCTTTCTTT

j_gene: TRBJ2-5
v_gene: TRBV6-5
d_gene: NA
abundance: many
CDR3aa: CASSYLDRRGETQYF
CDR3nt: TGTGCCAGCAGTTACCTAGATCGCAGGGGCGAGACCCAGTACTTC

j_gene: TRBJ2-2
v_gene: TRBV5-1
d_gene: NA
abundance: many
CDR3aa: CASGSGGELFF
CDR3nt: TGCGCCAGCGGTTCGGGCGGGGAGCTGTTTTTT

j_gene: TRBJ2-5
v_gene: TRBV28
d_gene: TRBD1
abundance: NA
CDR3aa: CASSTDRGISWAQYF
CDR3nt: TGTGCCAGCAGTACGGACAGGGGGATCTCATGGGCCCAGTACTTC

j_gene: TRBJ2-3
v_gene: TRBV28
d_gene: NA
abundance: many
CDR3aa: CASSLSPPASTDTQYF
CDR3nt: TGTGCCAGCAGTTTAAGCCCGCCGGCTAGCACAGATACGCAGTATTTT

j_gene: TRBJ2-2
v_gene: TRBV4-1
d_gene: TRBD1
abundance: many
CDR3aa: CASSQGGQGGVGELFF
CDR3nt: TGCGCCAGCAGCCAAGGGGGACAGGGGGGCGTCGGGGAGCTGTTTTTT

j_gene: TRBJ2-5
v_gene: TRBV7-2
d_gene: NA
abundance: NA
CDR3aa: CASSLTLAQETQYF
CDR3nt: TGTGCCAGCAGCTTAACTCTAGCGCAAGAGACCCAGTACTTC

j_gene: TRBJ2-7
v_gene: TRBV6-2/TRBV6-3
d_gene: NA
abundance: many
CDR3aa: CASSYSDVTYEQYF
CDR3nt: TGTGCCAGCAGTTACTCGGACGTCACCTACGAGCAGTACTTC

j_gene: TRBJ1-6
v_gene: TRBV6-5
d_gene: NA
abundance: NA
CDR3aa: CASSYGPSGSPLHF
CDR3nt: TGTGCCAGCAGTTACGGGCCGTCGGGTTCACCCCTCCACTTT

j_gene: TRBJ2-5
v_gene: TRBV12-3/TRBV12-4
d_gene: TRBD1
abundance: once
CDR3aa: CASNLPGQEETQYF
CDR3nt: TGTGCCAGCAACCTCCCGGGACAGGAAGAGACCCAGTACTTC

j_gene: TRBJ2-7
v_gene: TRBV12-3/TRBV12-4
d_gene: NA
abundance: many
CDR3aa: CASTRGRAYEQYF
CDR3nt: TGTGCCAGCACCCGGGGCAGGGCCTACGAGCAGTACTTC

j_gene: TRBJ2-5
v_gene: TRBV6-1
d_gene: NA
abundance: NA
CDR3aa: CASLDSPAGLGNF
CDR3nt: TGTGCCAGCTTGGACAGTCCGGCCGGCTTGGGGAACTTC

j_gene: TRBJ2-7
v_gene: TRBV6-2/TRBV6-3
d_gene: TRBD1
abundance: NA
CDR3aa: CASSPDRVGEQYF
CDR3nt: TGTGCCAGCAGTCCGGACAGGGTTGGCGAGCAGTACTTC

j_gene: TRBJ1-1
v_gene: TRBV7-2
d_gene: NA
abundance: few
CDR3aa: CASSAYTGPNTEAFF
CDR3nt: TGTGCCAGCAGCGCCTACACCGGGCCGAACACTGAAGCTTTCTTT

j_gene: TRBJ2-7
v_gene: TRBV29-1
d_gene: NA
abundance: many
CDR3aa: CSVEDRLAGEQYF
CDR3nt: TGCAGCGTTGAAGATCGGCTAGCTGGGGAGCAGTACTTC

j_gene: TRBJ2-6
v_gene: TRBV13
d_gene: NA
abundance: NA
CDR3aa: CASSFEGAPAGANVLTF
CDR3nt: TGTGCCAGCAGCTTTGAGGGAGCACCCGCTGGGGCCAACGTCCTGACTTTC

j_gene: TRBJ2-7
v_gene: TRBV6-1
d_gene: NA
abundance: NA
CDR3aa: CASRPTTGEQYF
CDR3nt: TGTGCCAGCAGACCGACTACCGGGGAGCAGTACTTC

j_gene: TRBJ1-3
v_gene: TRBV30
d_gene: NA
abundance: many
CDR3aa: CAWRVGSSGNTIYF
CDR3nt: TGTGCCTGGAGGGTAGGCAGCTCTGGAAACACCATATATTTT

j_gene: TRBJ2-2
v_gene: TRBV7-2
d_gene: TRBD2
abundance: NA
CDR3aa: CASTFWEGDTGELFF
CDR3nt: TGTGCCAGCACCTTTTGGGAGGGAGACACCGGGGAGCTGTTTTTT

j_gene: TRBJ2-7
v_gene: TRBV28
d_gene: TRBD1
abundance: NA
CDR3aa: CASSLSTGGAYEQYF
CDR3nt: TGTGCCAGCAGTTTATCGACAGGGGGCGCCTACGAGCAGTACTTC

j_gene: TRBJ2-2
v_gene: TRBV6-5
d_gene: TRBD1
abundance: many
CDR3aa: CASKPGQGVTGELFF
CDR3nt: TGTGCCAGCAAACCGGGACAGGGTGTAACCGGGGAGCTGTTTTTT

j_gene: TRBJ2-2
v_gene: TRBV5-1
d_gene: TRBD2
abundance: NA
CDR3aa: CASTAGGSQFANTGELFF
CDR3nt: TGCGCCAGCACCGCGGGAGGGTCCCAGTTCGCGAACACCGGGGAGCTGTTTTTT

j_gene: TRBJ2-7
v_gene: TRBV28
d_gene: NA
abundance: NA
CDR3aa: CASSFQSIYEQYF
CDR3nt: TGTGCCAGCAGTTTCCAATCGATCTACGAGCAGTACTTC

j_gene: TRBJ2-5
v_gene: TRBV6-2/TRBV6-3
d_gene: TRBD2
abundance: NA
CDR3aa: CASSYSPQGGAGGRETQYF
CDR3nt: TGTGCCAGCAGTTACTCACCCCAGGGCGGAGCGGGAGGGCGCGAGACCCAGTACTTC

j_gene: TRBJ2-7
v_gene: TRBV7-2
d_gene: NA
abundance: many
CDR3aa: CASSLMGPGEQYF
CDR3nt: TGTGCCAGCAGCTTAATGGGGCCGGGGGAGCAGTACTTC

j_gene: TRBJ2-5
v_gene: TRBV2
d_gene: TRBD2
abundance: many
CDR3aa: CASSLSGLAGLQETQYF
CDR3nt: TGTGCCAGCAGTCTGTCGGGACTAGCGGGGCTACAAGAGACCCAGTACTTC

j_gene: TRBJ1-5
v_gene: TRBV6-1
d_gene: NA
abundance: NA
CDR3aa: CASKALGNQPQHF
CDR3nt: TGTGCCAGCAAGGCGCTCGGCAATCAGCCCCAGCATTTT

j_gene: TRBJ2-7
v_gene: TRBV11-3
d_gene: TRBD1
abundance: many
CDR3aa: CASSDRVLSYEQYF
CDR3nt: TGTGCCAGCAGCGACAGGGTATTGAGTTACGAGCAGTACTTC

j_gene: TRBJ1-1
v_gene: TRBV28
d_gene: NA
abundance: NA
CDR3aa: CASRPYRDNTEAFF
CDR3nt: TGTGCCAGCAGGCCTTATCGGGATAACACTGAAGCTTTCTTT

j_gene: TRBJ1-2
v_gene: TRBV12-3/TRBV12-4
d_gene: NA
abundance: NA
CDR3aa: CASSRTSRGYTF
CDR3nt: TGTGCCAGCAGCCGGACGAGCCGCGGCTACACCTTC

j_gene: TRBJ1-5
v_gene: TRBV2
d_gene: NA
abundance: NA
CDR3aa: CASSSGTNQPQHF
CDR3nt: TGTGCCAGCAGTAGCGGGACAAATCAGCCCCAGCATTTT

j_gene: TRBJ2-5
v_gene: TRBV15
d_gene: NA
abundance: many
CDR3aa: CATSSPWETQYF
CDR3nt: TGTGCCACCAGCAGCCCCTGGGAGACCCAGTACTTC

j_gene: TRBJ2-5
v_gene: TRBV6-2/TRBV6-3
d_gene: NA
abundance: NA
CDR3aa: CASSPLAGWGTEETQYF
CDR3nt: TGTGCCAGCAGTCCCCTCGCGGGATGGGGGACGGAAGAGACCCAGTACTTC

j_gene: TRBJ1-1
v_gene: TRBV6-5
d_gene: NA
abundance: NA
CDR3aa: CASRTAEAFF
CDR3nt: TGTGCCAGCAGGACGGCTGAAGCTTTCTTT